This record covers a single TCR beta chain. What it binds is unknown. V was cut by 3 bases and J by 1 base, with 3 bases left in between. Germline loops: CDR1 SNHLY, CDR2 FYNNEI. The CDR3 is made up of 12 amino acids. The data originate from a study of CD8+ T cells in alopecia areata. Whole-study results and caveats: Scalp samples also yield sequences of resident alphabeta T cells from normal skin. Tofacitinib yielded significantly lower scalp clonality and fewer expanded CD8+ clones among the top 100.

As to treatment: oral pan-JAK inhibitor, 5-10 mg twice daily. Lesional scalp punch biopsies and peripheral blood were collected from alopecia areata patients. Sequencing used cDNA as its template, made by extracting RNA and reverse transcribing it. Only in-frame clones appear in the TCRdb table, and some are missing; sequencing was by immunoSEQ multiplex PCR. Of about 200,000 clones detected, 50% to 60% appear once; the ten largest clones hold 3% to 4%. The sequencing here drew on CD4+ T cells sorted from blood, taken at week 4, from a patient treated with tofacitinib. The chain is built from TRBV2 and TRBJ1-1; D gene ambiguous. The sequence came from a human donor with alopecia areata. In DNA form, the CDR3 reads TGTGCCAGCAGTGAGGAGAACACTGAAGCTTTCTTT. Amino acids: CASSEENTEAFF.